This TCR beta chain was sequenced during a study of CD8 T cells in ankylosing spondylitis. Notes on the study in general: Significantly higher representation of disease-linked clones was reported for matched ankylosing spondylitis synovial fluid.

As the method for making TCR beta libraries, quantitative 5'-RACE with molecular barcodes was used. TCRdb used MiXCR to reprocess the 5' RACE reads, holding one entry per CDR3 protein. Altogether 35,000 to 50,000 distinct CDR3 sequences are present, approximately 3.6% being singletons, with the ten largest covering 4%. CDR3 length: 15 amino acids. Germline V gene lookup returns CDR1 SGDLS and CDR2 YYNGEE. Trimming cost V 0 bases and J 5 bases, with 15 bases left between them. There are many counts of this clonotype. Its antigen is unidentified. This sequence was found in a female donor with ankylosing spondylitis or in good health (not recorded which). This chain links TRBV9 with TRBJ2-7; D perhaps matches TRBD2 (5 bases). Sequences were obtained from blood, either unsorted or a sorted T cell fraction (not recorded which). The CDR3 DNA is TGTGCCAGCAGCGTAGACTCTCGGGGTGCCCACGAGCAGTACTTC. Protein sequence: CASSVDSRGAHEQYF.